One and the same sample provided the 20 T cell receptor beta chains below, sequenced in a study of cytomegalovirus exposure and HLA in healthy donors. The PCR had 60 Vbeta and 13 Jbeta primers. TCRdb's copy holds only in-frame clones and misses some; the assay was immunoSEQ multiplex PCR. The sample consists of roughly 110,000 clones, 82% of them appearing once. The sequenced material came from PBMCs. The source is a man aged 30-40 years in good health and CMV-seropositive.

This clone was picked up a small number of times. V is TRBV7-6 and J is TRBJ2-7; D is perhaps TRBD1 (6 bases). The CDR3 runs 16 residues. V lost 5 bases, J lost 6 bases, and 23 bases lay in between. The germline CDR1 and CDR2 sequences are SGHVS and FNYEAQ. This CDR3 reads CASSETSQGLPTEQYF. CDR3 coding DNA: TGTGCCAGCAGCGAAACGAGCCAGGGGCTCCCCACCGAGCAGTACTTC.

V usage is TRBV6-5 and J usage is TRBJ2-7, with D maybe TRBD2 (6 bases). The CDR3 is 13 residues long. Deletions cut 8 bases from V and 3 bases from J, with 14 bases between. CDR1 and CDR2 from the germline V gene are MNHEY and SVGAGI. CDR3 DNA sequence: TGTGCCAGCGTTTGGGCGGGAAACTACGAGCAGTACTTC. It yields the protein CASVWAGNYEQYF.

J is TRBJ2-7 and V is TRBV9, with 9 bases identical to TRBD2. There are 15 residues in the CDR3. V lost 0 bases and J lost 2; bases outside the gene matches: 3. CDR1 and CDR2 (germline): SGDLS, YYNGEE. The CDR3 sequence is CASSVGLAGTYEQYF. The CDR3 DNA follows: TGTGCCAGCAGCGTAGGCCTAGCGGGGACCTACGAGCAGTACTTC.

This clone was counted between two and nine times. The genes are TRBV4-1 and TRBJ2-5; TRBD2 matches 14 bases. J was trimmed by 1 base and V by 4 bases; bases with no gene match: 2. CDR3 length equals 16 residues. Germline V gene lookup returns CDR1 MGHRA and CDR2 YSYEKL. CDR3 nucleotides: TGCGCCAGCAGCCCAGGACTAGCGGGGGGCCAAGAGACCCAGTACTTC. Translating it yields CASSPGLAGGQETQYF.

CDR3 DNA sequence: TGTGCCAGCAGCCTTCAGATTAATCAGCCCCAGCATTTT. It translates to CASSLQINQPQHF. The chain combines TRBV14 with TRBJ1-5; D ambiguous. This CDR3 has 13 amino acids. The V gene's germline CDR1 is SGHDN and CDR2 FVKESK. V was clipped by 4 bases and J by 4 bases, with 8 bases between them.

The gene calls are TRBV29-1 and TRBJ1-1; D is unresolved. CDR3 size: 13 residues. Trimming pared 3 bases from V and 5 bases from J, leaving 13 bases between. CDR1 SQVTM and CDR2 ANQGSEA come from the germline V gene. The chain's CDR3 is CSVDLQLETEAFF. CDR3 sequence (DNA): TGCAGCGTTGATCTACAGTTGGAAACTGAAGCTTTCTTT.

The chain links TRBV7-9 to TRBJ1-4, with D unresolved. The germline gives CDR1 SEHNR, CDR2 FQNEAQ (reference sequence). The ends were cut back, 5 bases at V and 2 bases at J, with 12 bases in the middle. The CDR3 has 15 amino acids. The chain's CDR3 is CASSRRDRTNEKLFF. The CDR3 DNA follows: TGTGCCAGCAGCCGCCGGGATCGGACTAATGAAAAACTGTTTTTT.

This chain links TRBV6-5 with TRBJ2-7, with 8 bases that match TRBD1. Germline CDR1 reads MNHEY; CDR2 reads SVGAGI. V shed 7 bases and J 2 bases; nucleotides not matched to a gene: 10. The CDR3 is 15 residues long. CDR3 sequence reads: CASNLGTGDTYEQYF. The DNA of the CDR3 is TGTGCCAGCAACCTAGGGACAGGCGATACCTACGAGCAGTACTTC.

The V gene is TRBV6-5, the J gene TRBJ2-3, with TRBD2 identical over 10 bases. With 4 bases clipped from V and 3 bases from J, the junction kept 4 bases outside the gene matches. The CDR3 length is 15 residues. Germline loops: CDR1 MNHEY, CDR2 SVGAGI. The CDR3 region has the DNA TGTGCCAGCAGTTTTCTAGCGGGGGCTACAGATACGCAGTATTTT. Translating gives CASSFLAGATDTQYF.

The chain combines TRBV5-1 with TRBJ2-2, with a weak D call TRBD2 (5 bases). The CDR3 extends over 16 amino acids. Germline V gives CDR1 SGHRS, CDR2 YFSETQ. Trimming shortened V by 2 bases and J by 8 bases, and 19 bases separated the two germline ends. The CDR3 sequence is CASSLGMRETTGELFF. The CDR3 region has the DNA TGCGCCAGCAGCTTAGGGATGAGGGAGACTACTGGGGAGCTGTTTTTT.

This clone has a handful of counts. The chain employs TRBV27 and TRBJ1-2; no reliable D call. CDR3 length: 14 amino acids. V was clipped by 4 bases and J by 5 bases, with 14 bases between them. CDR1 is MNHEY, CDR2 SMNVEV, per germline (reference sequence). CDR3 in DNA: TGTGCCAGCAGTTCCCTAAGTAACCCTTATGGCTACACCTTC. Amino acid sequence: CASSSLSNPYGYTF.

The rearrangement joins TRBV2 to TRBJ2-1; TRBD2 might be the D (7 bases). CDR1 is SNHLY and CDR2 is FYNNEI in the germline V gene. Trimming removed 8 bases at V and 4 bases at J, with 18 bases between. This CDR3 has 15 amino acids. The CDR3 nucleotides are TGTGCCAGCGGGGGGGCAGGGGAGTGGTACAATGAGCAGTTCTTC. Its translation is CASGGAGEWYNEQFF.

This CDR3 reads CASTQGRGSGEKLFF. The CDR3 DNA reads TGTGCCAGCACCCAGGGACGGGGGTCGGGAGAAAAACTGTTTTTT. The chain recombines TRBV7-8 with TRBJ1-4; D is perhaps TRBD1 (5 bases). V gave up 7 bases and J gave up 8 bases, with 20 bases separating them. The CDR3 contains 15 residues. Germline CDR1 is SGHVS and CDR2 is FQNEAQ.

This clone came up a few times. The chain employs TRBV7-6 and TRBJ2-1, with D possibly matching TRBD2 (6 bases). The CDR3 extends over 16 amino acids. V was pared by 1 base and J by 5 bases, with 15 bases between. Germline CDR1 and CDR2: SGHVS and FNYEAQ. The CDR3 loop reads CASSLVGGLSNNEQFF. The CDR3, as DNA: TGTGCCAGCAGCTTAGTTGGGGGACTCTCAAACAATGAGCAGTTCTTC.

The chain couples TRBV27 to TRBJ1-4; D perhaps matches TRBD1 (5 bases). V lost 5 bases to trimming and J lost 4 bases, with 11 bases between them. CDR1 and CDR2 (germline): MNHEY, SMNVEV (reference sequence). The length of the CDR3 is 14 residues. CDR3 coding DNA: TGTGCCAGCAGTATGGACAAGATTAATGAAAAACTGTTTTTT. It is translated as CASSMDKINEKLFF. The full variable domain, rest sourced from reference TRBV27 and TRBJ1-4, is EAQVTQNPRYLITVTGKKLTVTCSQNMNHEYMSWYRQDPGLGLRQIYYSMNVEVTDKGDVPEGYKVSRKEKRNFPLILESPSPNQTSLYFCASSMDKINEKLFFGSGTQLSVL.

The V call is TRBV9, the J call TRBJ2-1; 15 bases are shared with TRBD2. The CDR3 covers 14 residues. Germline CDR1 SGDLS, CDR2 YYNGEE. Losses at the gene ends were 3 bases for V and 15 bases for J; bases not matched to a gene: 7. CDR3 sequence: CASSAGLAGGRPFF. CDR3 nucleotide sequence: TGTGCCAGCAGCGCCGGACTAGCGGGGGGGCGTCCGTTCTTC.

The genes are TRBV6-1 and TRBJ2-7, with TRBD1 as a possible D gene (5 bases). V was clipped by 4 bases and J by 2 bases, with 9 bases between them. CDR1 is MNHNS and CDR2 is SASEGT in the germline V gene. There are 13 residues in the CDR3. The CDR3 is CASSVDSTYEQYF. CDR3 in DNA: TGTGCCAGCAGTGTCGACAGTACCTACGAGCAGTACTTC.

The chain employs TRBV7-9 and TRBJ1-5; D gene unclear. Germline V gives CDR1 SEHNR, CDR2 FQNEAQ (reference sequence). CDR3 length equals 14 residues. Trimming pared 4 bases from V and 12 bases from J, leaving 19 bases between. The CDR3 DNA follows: TGTGCCAGCAGCTCCTCACCTACTCGGGGAGACCAGCATTTT. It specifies CASSSSPTRGDQHF.

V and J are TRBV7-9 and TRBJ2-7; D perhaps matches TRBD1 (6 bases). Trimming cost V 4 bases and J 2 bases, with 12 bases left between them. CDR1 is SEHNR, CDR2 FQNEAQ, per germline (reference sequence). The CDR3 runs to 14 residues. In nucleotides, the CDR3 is TGTGCCAGCAGCTCCTTGCAGGGGACCTACGAGCAGTACTTC. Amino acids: CASSSLQGTYEQYF.

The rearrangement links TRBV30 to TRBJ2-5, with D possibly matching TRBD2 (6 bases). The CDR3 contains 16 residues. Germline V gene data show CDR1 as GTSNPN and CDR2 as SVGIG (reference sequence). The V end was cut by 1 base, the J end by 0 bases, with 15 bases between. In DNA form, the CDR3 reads TGTGCCTGGAGTGCCGGGGAGGTGAGGTACCAAGAGACCCAGTACTTC. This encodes CAWSAGEVRYQETQYF.